This T cell receptor (beta chain) was sequenced during a study of CD8 T cells in ankylosing spondylitis. The CDR3 consists of 16 residues. Germline assignment: CDR1 SGHRS and CDR2 YFSETQ. V dropped 0 bases and J dropped 2 bases, with 9 bases sitting between them. One entry per CDR3 protein, called by TCRdb with MiXCR from the 5' RACE reads. The table has a few hundred thousand distinct CDR3 sequences, over 15% seen once; the top ten hold less than 9.5%. This chain connects TRBV5-1 to TRBJ2-6; no reliable D call. The sequence was collected from a male donor with ankylosing spondylitis or in good health (not recorded which). Sequencing used blood, either unsorted or a sorted T cell fraction (not recorded which). Here the CDR3 DNA reads TGCGCCAGCAGCTTGGAAGCCGGGCCTGGGGCCAACGTCCTGACTTTC. Its protein is CASSLEAGPGANVLTF.